The 12 T cell receptor beta chains presented below share a single source sample, sequenced in a study of glioma-infiltrating T cells after dendritic cell vaccination listed by TCRdb under 2016. Library method: the immunoSEQ multiplex PCR assay. The immuneACCESS repertoire file appears here via TCRdb, limited to in-frame rearrangements. These files lack a portion of the clones; in checked studies, under half of the deficit traces to unresolved V genes, and the cause of the others is not known. Counted in this sample were approximately 64,000 clones; about 81% of them appeared once. The ten top clones hold about 10% of the sample. Sequencing used blood, obtained before dendritic cell vaccination. These receptors all stem from a human donor with glioblastoma.

A remark on this clone: In the same sample, other DNA sequences code for this CDR3. This chain joins TRBV28 and TRBJ1-5; D is possibly TRBD1 (6 bases). This CDR3 comprises 15 residues. V was pared by 3 bases and J by 5 bases, with 14 bases between. Germline CDR1 MDHEN, CDR2 SYDVKM. The CDR3 region has the DNA TGTGCCAGCAGTTTGGGGGGGGCAGGAGATCAGCCCCAGCATTTT. Residues: CASSLGGAGDQPQHF.

The chain joins TRBV6-5 to TRBJ1-1; the D gene is possibly TRBD1 (5 bases). The germline gives CDR1 MNHEY, CDR2 SVGAGI. Between the trimmed V and J ends, which lost 10 bases and 0 bases, there was a span of 12 bases. The CDR3 contains 13 residues. The CDR3, as DNA: TGTGCCACCTGTGCAGGGTTGAACACTGAAGCTTTCTTT. The encoded protein is CATCAGLNTEAFF.

This sequence joins TRBV27 and TRBJ2-5, with 9 bases that match TRBD2. CDR1 is MNHEY and CDR2 is SMNVEV in the germline V gene (reference sequence). V shed 4 bases, J shed 1 base, and the junction held 4 bases outside the gene matches. CDR3 length: 15 residues. Written as DNA, the CDR3 is TGTGCCAGCAGTTCCGGCGGGGGGGCCCAAGAGACCCAGTACTTC. Its translation: CASSSGGGAQETQYF.

This clone was observed once. The chain is built from TRBV7-2 and TRBJ1-5; D not certain. V lost 0 bases to trimming and J lost 5 bases, with 11 bases between them. CDR1 is SGHTA and CDR2 is FQGNSA in the germline V gene. CDR3 length equals 15 residues. The chain's CDR3 is CASSLAAGLDQPQHF. Written as DNA, the CDR3 is TGTGCCAGCAGCTTAGCTGCGGGTCTGGATCAGCCCCAGCATTTT.

The gene calls are TRBV10-1 and TRBJ2-7; 9 bases map to TRBD1. The CDR3 spans 15 residues. CDR1 WNHNN and CDR2 SYGVQD come from the germline V gene (reference sequence). Trimming at V came to 5 bases and at J to 2 bases, leaving 7 bases not matched to a gene. The CDR3 here is CASSSTGQGTYEQYF. The CDR3 DNA sequence: TGCGCCAGCAGTTCCACAGGACAGGGGACCTACGAGCAGTACTTC.

This sequence joins TRBV7-2 and TRBJ2-7; D remains ambiguous. Germline V lookup: CDR1 SGHTA, CDR2 FQGNSA. V lost 1 base and J lost 5, with 9 bases in between. This CDR3 has 13 residues. The CDR3 sequence is CASSLVAVNEQYF. CDR3 coding DNA: TGTGCCAGCAGCTTAGTGGCAGTCAACGAGCAGTACTTC. The entire variable domain, with the rest obtained from reference TRBV7-2 and TRBJ2-7, is as follows: GAGVSQSPSNKVTEKGKDVELRCDPISGHTALYWYRQSLGQGLEFLIYFQGNSAPDKSGLPSDRFSAERTGGSVSTLTIQRTQQEDSAVYLCASSLVAVNEQYFGPGTRLTVT.

This rearrangement joins TRBV4-1 to TRBJ2-3; TRBD2 matches at 8 bases. The ends lost 2 bases at V and 2 bases at J; junction bases unmatched: 9. CDR1 and CDR2 from the germline V gene are MGHRA and YSYEKL. CDR3 size: 17 residues. The CDR3 region is CASSQRRTSPSTDTQYF. The CDR3 DNA reads TGCGCCAGCAGCCAACGCCGGACTAGCCCTTCCACAGATACGCAGTATTTT.

This clone was detected only once. The chain couples TRBV6-1 to TRBJ1-5; D ambiguous. With 5 bases removed from V and 7 bases from J, the gap between germline ends came to 12 bases. This CDR3 contains 13 residues. Germline-derived CDR1 and CDR2 are MNHNS and SASEGT. The CDR3 spells CASSSGVGQPQHF. The CDR3 coding sequence is TGTGCCAGCAGTTCCGGGGTGGGACAGCCCCAGCATTTT.

The CDR3, as DNA: TGTGCCAGCACGGCGGGTTATGAAGCTTTCTTT. Translating gives CASTAGYEAFF. The chain uses TRBV2 and TRBJ1-1, with D hard to call. Between the trimmed V and J ends, which lost 7 bases and 7 bases, there was a span of 10 bases. Per germline, CDR1 SNHLY and CDR2 FYNNEI. This CDR3 region has 11 residues. Full variable domain (outside the CDR3, taken from reference TRBV2 and TRBJ1-1): EPEVTQTPSHQVTQMGQEVILRCVPISNHLYFYWYRQILGQKVEFLVSFYNNEISEKSEIFDDQFSVERPDGSNFTLKIRSTKLEDSAMYFCASTAGYEAFFGQGTRLTVV.

This chain joins TRBV7-9 and TRBJ1-6; 7 bases are a match to TRBD1. This CDR3 is 15 amino acids long. Germline-derived CDR1 and CDR2 are SEHNR and FQNEAQ (reference sequence). V shed 5 bases and J 14 bases; nucleotides not matched to a gene: 15. CDR3 DNA sequence: TGTGCCAGCAGCAGGCCGGGCCTTACCCAGGGGGCCCTCCACTTT. It is translated as CASSRPGLTQGALHF.

CDR3: CASSRQGLRTDTQYF. Written as DNA, the CDR3 is TGTGCCAGCAGCCGCCAGGGGCTGAGGACAGATACGCAGTATTTT. The genes are TRBV11-3 and TRBJ2-3; D is possibly TRBD1 (6 bases). V was trimmed by 5 bases and J by 3 bases, leaving 15 bases between them. CDR1 SGHNT and CDR2 YENEEA come from the germline V gene. This CDR3 region has 15 residues.

The V gene is TRBV11-2, the J gene TRBJ1-2; D is possibly TRBD1 (6 bases). The CDR3 contains 17 residues. Per germline, CDR1 SGHAT and CDR2 FQNNGV. The V end lost 0 bases, the J end lost 2 bases, and 16 bases lay between the germline ends. The CDR3 sequence is CASSLDRWDIQNYGYTF. The CDR3, as DNA: TGTGCCAGCAGCTTAGATCGTTGGGACATTCAAAACTATGGCTACACCTTC.